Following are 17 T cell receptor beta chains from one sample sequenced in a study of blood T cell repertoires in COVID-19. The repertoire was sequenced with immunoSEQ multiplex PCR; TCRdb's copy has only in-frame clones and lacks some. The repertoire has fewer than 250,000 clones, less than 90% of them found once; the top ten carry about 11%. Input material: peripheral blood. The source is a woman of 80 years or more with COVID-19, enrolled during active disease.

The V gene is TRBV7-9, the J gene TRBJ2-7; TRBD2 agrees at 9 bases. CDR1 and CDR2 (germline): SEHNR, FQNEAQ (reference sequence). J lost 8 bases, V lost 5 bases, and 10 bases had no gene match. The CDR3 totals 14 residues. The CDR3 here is CASSPGTSTHQQYV. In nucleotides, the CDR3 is TGTGCCAGCAGCCCCGGGACTAGCACGCATCAGCAGTACGTC.

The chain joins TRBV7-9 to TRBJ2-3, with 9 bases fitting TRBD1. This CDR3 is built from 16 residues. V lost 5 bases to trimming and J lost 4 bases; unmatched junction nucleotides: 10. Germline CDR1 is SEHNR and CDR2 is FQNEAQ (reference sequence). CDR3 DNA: TGTGCCAGCAGCACATCACCGGGACAGGGACCAGATACGCAGTATTTT. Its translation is CASSTSPGQGPDTQYF.

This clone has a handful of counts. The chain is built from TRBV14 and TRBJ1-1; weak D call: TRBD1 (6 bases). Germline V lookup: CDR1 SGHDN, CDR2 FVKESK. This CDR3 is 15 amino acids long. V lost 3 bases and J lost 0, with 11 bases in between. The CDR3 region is CASSHYRVLNTEAFF. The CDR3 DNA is TGTGCCAGCAGCCATTACAGGGTATTGAACACTGAAGCTTTCTTT. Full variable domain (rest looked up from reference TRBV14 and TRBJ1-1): EAGVTQFPSHSVIEKGQTVTLRCDPISGHDNLYWYRRVMGKEIKFLLHFVKESKQDESGMPNNRFLAERTGGTYSTLKVQPAELEDSGVYFCASSHYRVLNTEAFFGQGTRLTVV.

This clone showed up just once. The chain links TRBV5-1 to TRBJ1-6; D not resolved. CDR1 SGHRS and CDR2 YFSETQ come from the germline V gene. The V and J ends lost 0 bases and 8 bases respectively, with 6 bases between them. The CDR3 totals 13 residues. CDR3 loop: CASSLVGDSPLHF. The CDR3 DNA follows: TGCGCCAGCAGCTTGGTCGGGGATTCACCCCTCCACTTT.

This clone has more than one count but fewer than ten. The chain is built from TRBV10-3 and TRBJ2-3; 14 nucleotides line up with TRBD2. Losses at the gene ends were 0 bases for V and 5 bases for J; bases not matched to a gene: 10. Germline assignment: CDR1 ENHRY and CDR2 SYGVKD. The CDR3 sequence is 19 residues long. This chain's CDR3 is CAISESMGLAGAVGDTQYF. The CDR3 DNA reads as TGTGCCATCAGTGAGTCGATGGGACTAGCGGGGGCCGTGGGAGATACGCAGTATTTT.

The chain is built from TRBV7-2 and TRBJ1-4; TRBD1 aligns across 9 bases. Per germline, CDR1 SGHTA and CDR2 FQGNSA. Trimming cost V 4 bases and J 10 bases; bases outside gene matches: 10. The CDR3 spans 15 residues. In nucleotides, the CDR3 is TGTGCCAGCAGCTCTTACCCTGGGACAGGGCCAAAACTGTTTTTT. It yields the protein CASSSYPGTGPKLFF.

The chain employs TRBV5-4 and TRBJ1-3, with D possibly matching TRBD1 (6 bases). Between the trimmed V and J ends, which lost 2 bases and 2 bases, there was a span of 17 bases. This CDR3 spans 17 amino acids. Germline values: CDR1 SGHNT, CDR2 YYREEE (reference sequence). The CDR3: CASSLNIGGEAGNTIYF. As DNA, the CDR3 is TGTGCCAGCAGCTTAAATATTGGGGGCGAAGCTGGAAACACCATATATTTT.

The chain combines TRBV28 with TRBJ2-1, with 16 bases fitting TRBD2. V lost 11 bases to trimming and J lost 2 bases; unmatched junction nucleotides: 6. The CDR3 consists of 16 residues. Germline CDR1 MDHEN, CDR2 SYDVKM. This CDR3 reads CASGTSGGAAYNEQFF. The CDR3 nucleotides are TGTGCCTCCGGGACTAGCGGGGGGGCCGCCTACAATGAGCAGTTCTTC.

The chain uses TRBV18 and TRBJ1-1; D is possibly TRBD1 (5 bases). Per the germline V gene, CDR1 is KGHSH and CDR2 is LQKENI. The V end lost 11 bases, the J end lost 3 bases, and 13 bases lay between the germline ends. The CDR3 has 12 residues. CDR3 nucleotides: TGTGCCGTTCGGGGGGGGTACACTGAAGCTTTCTTT. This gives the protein CAVRGGYTEAFF.

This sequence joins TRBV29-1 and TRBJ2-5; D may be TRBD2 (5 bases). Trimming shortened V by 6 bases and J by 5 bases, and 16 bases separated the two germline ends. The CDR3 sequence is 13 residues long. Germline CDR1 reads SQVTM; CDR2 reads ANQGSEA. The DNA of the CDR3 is TGCAGCGTCGACGGACCAGGAGGCGAGACCCAGTACTTC. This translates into CSVDGPGGETQYF.

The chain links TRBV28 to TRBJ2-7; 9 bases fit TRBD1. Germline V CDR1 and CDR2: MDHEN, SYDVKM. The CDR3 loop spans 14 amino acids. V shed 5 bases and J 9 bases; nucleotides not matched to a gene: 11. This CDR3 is CASSKRGTGLRQYV. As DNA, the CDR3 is TGTGCCAGCAGTAAGCGAGGGACAGGGTTAAGGCAGTACGTC.

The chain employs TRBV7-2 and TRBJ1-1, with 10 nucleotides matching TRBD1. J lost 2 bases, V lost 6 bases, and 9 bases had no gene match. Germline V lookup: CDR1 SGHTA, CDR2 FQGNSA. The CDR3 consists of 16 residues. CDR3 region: CASRGGTGAPNTEAFF. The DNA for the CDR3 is TGTGCCAGCAGGGGGGGGACAGGGGCCCCCAACACTGAAGCTTTCTTT.

CDR3 DNA sequence: TGTGCCACCAGTGTGGGGCAGGGAAGCTACACCTTC. This translates into CATSVGQGSYTF. The chain joins TRBV24-1 to TRBJ1-2; TRBD1 is a possible D gene (5 bases). Trimming removed 5 bases from V and 9 bases from J, with 12 bases in between. Germline CDR1 KGHDR, CDR2 SFDVKD. The CDR3 sequence is 12 residues long.

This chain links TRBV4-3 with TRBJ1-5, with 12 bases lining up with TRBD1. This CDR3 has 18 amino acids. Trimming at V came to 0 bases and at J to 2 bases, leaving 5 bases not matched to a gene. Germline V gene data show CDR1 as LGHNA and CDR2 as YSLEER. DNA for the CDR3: TGCGCCAGCAGCCAAGAACGGGGGACAGGGGGCGGCAATCAGCCCCAGCATTTT. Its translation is CASSQERGTGGGNQPQHF.

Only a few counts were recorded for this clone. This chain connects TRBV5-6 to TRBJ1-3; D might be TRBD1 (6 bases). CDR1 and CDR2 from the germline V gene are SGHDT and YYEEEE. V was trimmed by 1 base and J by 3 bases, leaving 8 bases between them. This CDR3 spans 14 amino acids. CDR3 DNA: TGTGCCAGCAGCTTGCCCAGGGGTGGAAACACCATATATTTT. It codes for CASSLPRGGNTIYF.

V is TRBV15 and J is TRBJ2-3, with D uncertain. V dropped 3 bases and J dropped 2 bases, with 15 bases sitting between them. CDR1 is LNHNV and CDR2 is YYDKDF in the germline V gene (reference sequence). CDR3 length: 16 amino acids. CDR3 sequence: CATSSRSTHLTDTQYF. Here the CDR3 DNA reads TGTGCCACCAGCAGCCGATCCACACATCTCACAGATACGCAGTATTTT.

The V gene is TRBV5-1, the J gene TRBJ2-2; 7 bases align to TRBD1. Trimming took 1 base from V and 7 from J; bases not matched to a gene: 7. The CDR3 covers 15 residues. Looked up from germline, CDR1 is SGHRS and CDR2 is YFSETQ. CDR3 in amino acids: CASSLTGAQGGELFF. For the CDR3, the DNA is TGCGCCAGCAGCTTGACAGGGGCGCAGGGCGGGGAGCTGTTTTTT.